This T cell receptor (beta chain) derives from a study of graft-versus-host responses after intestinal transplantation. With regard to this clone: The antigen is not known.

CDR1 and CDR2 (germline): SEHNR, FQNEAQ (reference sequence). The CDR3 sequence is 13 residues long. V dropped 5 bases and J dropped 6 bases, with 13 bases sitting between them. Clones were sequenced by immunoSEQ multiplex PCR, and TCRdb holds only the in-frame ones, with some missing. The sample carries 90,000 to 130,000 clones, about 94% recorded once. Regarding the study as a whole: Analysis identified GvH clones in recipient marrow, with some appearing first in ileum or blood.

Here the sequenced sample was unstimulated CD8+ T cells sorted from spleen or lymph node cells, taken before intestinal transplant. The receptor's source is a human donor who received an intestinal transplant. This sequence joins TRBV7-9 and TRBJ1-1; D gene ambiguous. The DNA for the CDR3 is TGTGCCAGCAGCCAACTGCCCGACGCTGAAGCTTTCTTT. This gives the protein CASSQLPDAEAFF.